This T cell receptor beta chain comes out of a study of spatial heterogeneity in lung cancer. CDR3 length: 16 residues. Germline V gene lookup returns CDR1 DFQATT and CDR2 SNEGSKA (reference sequence). Deletions cut 3 bases from V and 5 bases from J, with 20 bases between. At least ten counts were recorded for this clonotype. The time point denotes: blood at routine non-recurrence follow-up after resection. TCRdb used MiXCR to reprocess the 5' RACE reads, holding one entry per CDR3 protein. The profile shows about 94,000 distinct CDR3 sequences, less than 20% of them singletons. The V gene is TRBV20-1, the J gene TRBJ2-1; D is perhaps TRBD1 or TRBD2 (5 bases each). The material sequenced was PBMCs, taken at follow-up. This TCR was recovered from a male donor with early-stage non-small cell lung cancer. This chain's CDR3 is CSASPGRWGSNNEQFF. CDR3 in DNA: TGCAGTGCTAGCCCGGGACGGTGGGGAAGTAACAATGAGCAGTTCTTC.